These T cell receptor beta chains were read from a single sample in a study of shared clonotypes between healthy human individuals. TCRdb's copy holds only in-frame clones and misses some; the assay was immunoSEQ multiplex PCR. The repertoire includes roughly 2.2 million clones, 80% to 95% of them detected once, and approximately 0.4% sits in the top ten. The sample was naive CD4+ T cells from PBMCs. The receptor source for this set is a man aged 18 to 30 in good health. Some clones in this sample may be carry-over from other donors' samples. Each CDR3 is given with its conserved first and last residue. The order of the fields is clone size, J gene, V gene, D gene, CDR3 protein, CDR3 DNA. A D gene is named only where the DNA matches it firmly. Only part of the rows carry a size: once, few, many, or a class if the clone is expanded.

clone size: few
J gene: TRBJ1-2
V gene: TRBV9
D gene: TRBD1
CDR3 protein: CASSVSGQNYGYTF
CDR3 DNA: TGTGCCAGCAGCGTATCGGGACAGAACTATGGCTACACCTTC

clone size: NA
J gene: TRBJ2-3
V gene: TRBV9
D gene: NA
CDR3 protein: CASSVTQSTDTQYF
CDR3 DNA: TGTGCCAGCAGCGTAACCCAAAGCACAGATACGCAGTATTTT

clone size: NA
J gene: TRBJ2-7
V gene: TRBV28
D gene: NA
CDR3 protein: CASSVHRRIFYEQYF
CDR3 DNA: TGTGCCAGCAGTGTGCATAGACGTATCTTCTACGAGCAGTACTTC

clone size: NA
J gene: TRBJ2-7
V gene: TRBV30
D gene: NA
CDR3 protein: CAWSPLNEQYF
CDR3 DNA: TGTGCCTGGAGTCCACTTAACGAGCAGTACTTC

clone size: NA
J gene: TRBJ1-5
V gene: TRBV7-2
D gene: NA
CDR3 protein: CASSLDVGQPQHF
CDR3 DNA: TGTGCCAGCAGCTTAGACGTGGGTCAGCCCCAGCATTTT

clone size: NA
J gene: TRBJ2-1
V gene: TRBV5-1
D gene: NA
CDR3 protein: CASSLAQGLLGNEQFF
CDR3 DNA: TGCGCCAGCAGCCTTGCACAGGGTTTATTAGGGAATGAGCAGTTCTTC

clone size: once
J gene: TRBJ1-1
V gene: TRBV29-1
D gene: TRBD1
CDR3 protein: CSVRTGTGATEAFF
CDR3 DNA: TGCAGCGTCAGGACCGGGACAGGGGCCACTGAAGCTTTCTTT

clone size: NA
J gene: TRBJ1-3
V gene: TRBV7-2
D gene: NA
CDR3 protein: CASSLGQGAGNTIYF
CDR3 DNA: TGTGCCAGCAGCTTAGGCCAGGGCGCCGGAAACACCATATATTTT

clone size: NA
J gene: TRBJ2-2
V gene: TRBV6-1
D gene: TRBD2
CDR3 protein: CASSGTSGQRNTGELFF
CDR3 DNA: TGTGCCAGCAGTGGGACTAGCGGGCAAAGGAACACCGGGGAGCTGTTTTTT

clone size: NA
J gene: TRBJ2-2
V gene: TRBV6-1
D gene: NA
CDR3 protein: CASSSGPNTGELFF
CDR3 DNA: TGTGCCAGCAGTAGCGGGCCGAACACCGGGGAGCTGTTTTTT

clone size: NA
J gene: TRBJ1-1
V gene: TRBV4-1
D gene: NA
CDR3 protein: CASSRGMNTEAFF
CDR3 DNA: TGCGCCAGCAGCCGGGGGATGAACACTGAAGCTTTCTTT

clone size: few
J gene: TRBJ1-2
V gene: TRBV6-5
D gene: TRBD1
CDR3 protein: CASSFGQAKNYGYTF
CDR3 DNA: TGTGCCAGCAGCTTTGGACAGGCTAAGAACTATGGCTACACCTTC

clone size: NA
J gene: TRBJ2-2
V gene: TRBV28
D gene: NA
CDR3 protein: CASSLLSGSGELFF
CDR3 DNA: TGTGCCAGCAGTTTACTTAGTGGCTCCGGGGAGCTGTTTTTT

clone size: NA
J gene: TRBJ2-3
V gene: TRBV7-3
D gene: TRBD2
CDR3 protein: CASSITGTSGRGTDTQYF
CDR3 DNA: TGTGCCAGCAGCATAACCGGGACTAGCGGGAGGGGTACAGATACGCAGTATTTT

clone size: NA
J gene: TRBJ1-1
V gene: TRBV29-1
D gene: TRBD1
CDR3 protein: CSGRQGWGNTEAFF
CDR3 DNA: TGCAGCGGCCGACAGGGGTGGGGAAACACTGAAGCTTTCTTT

clone size: NA
J gene: TRBJ2-7
V gene: TRBV18
D gene: NA
CDR3 protein: CASSPGYFVGSYEQYF
CDR3 DNA: TGTGCCAGCTCACCGGGTTATTTTGTCGGTTCCTACGAGCAGTACTTC

clone size: NA
J gene: TRBJ2-7
V gene: TRBV7-9
D gene: TRBD2
CDR3 protein: CASSLARLAGVAYEQYF
CDR3 DNA: TGTGCCAGCAGCTTAGCGCGTCTAGCGGGAGTAGCTTACGAGCAGTACTTC

clone size: NA
J gene: TRBJ2-7
V gene: TRBV29-1
D gene: TRBD1
CDR3 protein: CSARGQGETYEQYF
CDR3 DNA: TGCAGCGCCCGAGGGCAGGGGGAGACCTACGAGCAGTACTTC

clone size: NA
J gene: TRBJ1-4
V gene: TRBV4-1
D gene: NA
CDR3 protein: CASSQRGSTGQSEKLFF
CDR3 DNA: TGCGCCAGCAGCCAACGTGGGTCCACAGGTCAAAGCGAAAAACTGTTTTTT

clone size: NA
J gene: TRBJ2-5
V gene: TRBV7-3
D gene: TRBD1
CDR3 protein: CASSPNRGPETQYF
CDR3 DNA: TGTGCCAGCAGCCCAAACAGGGGGCCGGAGACCCAGTACTTC